Each of the 5 T cell receptor beta chains below was sequenced from the same sample in a study of T cell changes during pregnancy in multiple sclerosis. The method was immunoSEQ multiplex PCR; TCRdb's version includes in-frame clones alone and lacks a portion of them. The table includes some 52,000 clones, around 92% detected once. The input for sequencing was CD4+ T cells from peripheral blood mononuclear cells, taken in the third trimester of pregnancy. These receptors were collected from a female donor with multiple sclerosis, enrolled in a pregnancy study.

The chain combines TRBV11-3 with TRBJ2-1, with a possible D match to TRBD1 (5 bases). V was trimmed by 6 bases and J by 3 bases, leaving 12 bases between them. The CDR3 sequence is 14 residues long. Germline V gene lookup returns CDR1 SGHNT and CDR2 YENEEA. The CDR3 DNA follows: TGTGCCAGCAGTCAGGGTTTCCTCTACAATGAGCAGTTCTTC. Amino acids: CASSQGFLYNEQFF.

On this clone itself: Other DNA sequences within the sample encode an identical CDR3. This chain links TRBV5-4 with TRBJ2-2, with D possibly matching TRBD1 (6 bases). Trimming took off 0 bases at V and 1 base at J, with 7 bases between the two ends. CDR3 size: 15 residues. CDR1 is SGHNT, CDR2 YYREEE, per germline (reference sequence). CDR3 bases: TGTGCCAGCAGCTTGGACAGGGTGAACACCGGGGAGCTGTTTTTT. This translates into CASSLDRVNTGELFF.

The V gene is TRBV19, the J gene TRBJ1-2; perhaps TRBD1 as D (5 bases). The CDR3 totals 16 residues. Trimming cost V 6 bases and J 8 bases, with 25 bases left between them. Germline CDR1 LNHDA, CDR2 SQIVND (reference sequence). CDR3: CASSSRAAGRLGGYTF. The DNA of the CDR3 is TGTGCCAGTAGCTCCCGGGCGGCAGGGAGGCTCGGGGGCTACACCTTC.

This chain joins TRBV6-5 and TRBJ1-3, with D possibly being TRBD1 (5 bases). V was pared by 2 bases and J by 5 bases, with 7 bases between. The CDR3 is 13 residues long. The germline gives CDR1 MNHEY, CDR2 SVGAGI. CDR3: CASSYDRRNTIYF. In DNA, the CDR3 is TGTGCCAGCAGTTACGACAGACGAAACACCATATATTTT.

The chain uses TRBV6-6 and TRBJ2-1; D is uncertain. Germline V lookup: CDR1 MNHNY, CDR2 SVGAGI (reference sequence). The V and J ends lost 1 base and 8 bases respectively, with 12 bases between them. CDR3 size: 14 residues. The CDR3 region is CASSYLTPSDEQFF. CDR3 DNA: TGTGCCAGCAGTTACTTAACGCCCAGCGATGAGCAGTTCTTC.